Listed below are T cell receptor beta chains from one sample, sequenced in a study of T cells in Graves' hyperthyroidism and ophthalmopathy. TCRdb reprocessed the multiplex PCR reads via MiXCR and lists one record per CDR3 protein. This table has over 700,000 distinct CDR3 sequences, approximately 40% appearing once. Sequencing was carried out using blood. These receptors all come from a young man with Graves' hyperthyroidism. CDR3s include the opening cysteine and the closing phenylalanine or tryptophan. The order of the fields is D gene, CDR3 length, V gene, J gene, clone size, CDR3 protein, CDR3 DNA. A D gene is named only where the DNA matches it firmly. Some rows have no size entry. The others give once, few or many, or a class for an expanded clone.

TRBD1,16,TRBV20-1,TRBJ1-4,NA,CSAPKGVQGRNEKLFF,TGCAGTGCCCCAAAGGGCGTACAGGGGAGGAATGAAAAACTGTTTTTT
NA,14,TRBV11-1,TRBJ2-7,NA,CASSLIQGPDEQYF,TGTGCCAGCAGCTTAATCCAGGGGCCTGACGAGCAGTACTTC
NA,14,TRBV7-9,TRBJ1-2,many,CASSLGQNHLGYTF,TGTGCCAGCAGCTTAGGCCAGAATCATCTTGGCTACACCTTC
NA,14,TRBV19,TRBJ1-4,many,CASTDEPEAEKLFF,TGTGCCAGTACGGACGAACCGGAGGCGGAAAAACTGTTTTTT
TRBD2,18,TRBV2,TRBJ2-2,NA,CASSESRTSGGDTGELFF,TGTGCCAGCAGTGAAAGCAGGACTAGCGGGGGTGACACCGGGGAGCTGTTTTTT
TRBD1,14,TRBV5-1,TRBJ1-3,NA,CASSGQGARNTIYF,TGCGCCAGTTCGGGACAGGGGGCAAGGAACACCATATATTTT
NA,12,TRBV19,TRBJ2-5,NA,CASGSGQETQYF,TGTGCCAGTGGGTCGGGGCAGGAGACCCAGTACTTC
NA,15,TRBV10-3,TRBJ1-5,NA,CASSYRDFSNQPQHF,TGTGCCAGCAGTTACAGAGACTTTAGCAATCAGCCCCAGCATTTT
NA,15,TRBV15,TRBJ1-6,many,CATSRDSGAGSPLHF,TGTGCCACCAGCAGAGATTCCGGGGCCGGCTCACCCCTCCACTTT
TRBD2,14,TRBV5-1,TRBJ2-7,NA,CASSPGLESYERYF,TGCGCCAGCAGCCCCGGACTAGAAAGCTACGAGCGGTACTTC
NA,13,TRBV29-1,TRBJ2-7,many,CSVETRSPLEQYF,TGCAGCGTGGAAACCCGGAGTCCTCTCGAGCAGTACTTC
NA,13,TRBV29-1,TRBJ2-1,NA,CSVEAGSYNEQFF,TGCAGCGTTGAAGCGGGGTCCTACAATGAGCAGTTCTTC
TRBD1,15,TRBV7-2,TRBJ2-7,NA,CASSFVTGGAYEQYF,TGTGCCAGCAGCTTTGTGACAGGGGGTGCCTACGAGCAGTACTTC
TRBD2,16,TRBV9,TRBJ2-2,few,CASSVSPSGGTGELFF,TGTGCCAGCAGCGTAAGTCCCAGCGGGGGCACCGGGGAGCTGTTTTTT
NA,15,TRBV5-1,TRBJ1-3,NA,CASSLDGASGNTIYF,TGCGCCAGCAGCCTTGACGGAGCCTCTGGAAACACCATATATTTT
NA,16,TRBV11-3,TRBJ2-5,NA,CASSLSGRGNQETQYF,TGTGCCAGCAGCTTAAGCGGACGGGGAAACCAAGAGACCCAGTACTTC
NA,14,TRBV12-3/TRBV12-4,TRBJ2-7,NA,CASSLLGPKYEQYF,TGTGCCAGCAGTTTACTGGGACCGAAGTACGAGCAGTACTTC
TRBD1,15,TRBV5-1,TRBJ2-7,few,CASTGGTGVGDEQYF,TGCGCCAGCACGGGAGGGACAGGGGTTGGCGACGAGCAGTACTTC
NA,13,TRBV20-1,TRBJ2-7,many,CSARDPGPYEQYF,TGCAGTGCTAGAGATCCGGGACCCTACGAGCAGTACTTC
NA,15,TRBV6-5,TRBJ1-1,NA,CASSELAGASTEAFF,TGTGCCAGCAGTGAATTGGCAGGGGCGAGCACTGAAGCTTTCTTT
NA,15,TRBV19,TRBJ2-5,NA,CASSTSQGGGETQYF,TGTGCCAGTAGTACAAGCCAGGGGGGAGGAGAGACCCAGTACTTC
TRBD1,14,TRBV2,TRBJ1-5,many,CAFWTGGEGQPQHF,TGTGCCTTCTGGACAGGGGGCGAAGGTCAGCCCCAGCATTTT
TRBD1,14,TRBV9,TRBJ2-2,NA,CASRTGGDTGELFF,TGTGCCAGCAGGACAGGGGGCGATACCGGGGAGCTGTTTTTT
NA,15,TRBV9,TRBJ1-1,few,CASSQDAGELAEAFF,TGTGCCAGCAGCCAAGATGCGGGGGAGTTGGCTGAAGCTTTCTTT
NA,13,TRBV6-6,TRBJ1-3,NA,CASSRVAGNTIYF,TGTGCCAGCTCAAGGGTTGCTGGAAACACCATATATTTT
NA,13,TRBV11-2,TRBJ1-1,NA,CASSLNVQIEAFF,TGTGCCAGCAGCTTAAATGTGCAGATTGAAGCTTTCTTT
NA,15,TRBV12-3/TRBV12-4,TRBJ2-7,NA,CASSQLYSGSYEQYF,TGTGCCAGCAGCCAACTATATAGCGGAAGCTACGAGCAGTACTTC
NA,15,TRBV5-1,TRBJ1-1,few,CASRAGSQMNTEAFF,TGCGCCAGCAGGGCGGGTTCACAGATGAACACTGAAGCTTTCTTT
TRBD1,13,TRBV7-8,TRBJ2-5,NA,CASSLTGDETQYF,TGTGCCAGCAGCTTGACAGGGGATGAGACCCAGTACTTC
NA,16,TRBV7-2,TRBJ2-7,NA,CASSLLSTHAVYEQYF,TGTGCCAGCAGCTTATTATCGACCCACGCAGTCTACGAGCAGTACTTC
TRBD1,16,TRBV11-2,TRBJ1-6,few,CASSLKRQGAYSPLHF,TGTGCCAGCAGCCTCAAGAGACAGGGGGCTTATTCACCCCTCCACTTT
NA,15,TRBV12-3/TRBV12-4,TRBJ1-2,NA,CASSLARPQGYGYTF,TGTGCCAGCAGTTTAGCGCGCCCTCAGGGGTATGGCTACACCTTC
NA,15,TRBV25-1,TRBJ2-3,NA,CASSWSWGPTDTQYF,TGTGCCAGCAGTTGGTCATGGGGGCCCACAGATACGCAGTATTTT
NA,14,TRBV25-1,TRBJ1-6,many,CATRQAGANSPLHF,TGTGCCACCCGACAGGCCGGGGCGAATTCACCCCTCCACTTT
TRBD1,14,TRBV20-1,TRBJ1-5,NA,CSARDPTGDQPQHF,TGCAGTGCTAGAGATCCTACAGGGGATCAGCCCCAGCATTTT
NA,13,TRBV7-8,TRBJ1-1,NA,CASSLPLQPEAFF,TGTGCCAGCAGTTTACCACTACAGCCTGAAGCTTTCTTT
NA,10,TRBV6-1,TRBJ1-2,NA,CASSGAAYTF,TGTGCCAGCAGTGGAGCAGCCTACACCTTC
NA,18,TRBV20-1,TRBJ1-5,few,CSARTIQGRNSGNQPQHF,TGCAGTGCTAGAACGATACAGGGACGGAATAGTGGCAATCAGCCCCAGCATTTT
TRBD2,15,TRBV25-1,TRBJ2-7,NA,CASSPPSGSMYEQYF,TGTGCCAGCTCACCACCAAGCGGGAGTATGTACGAGCAGTACTTC
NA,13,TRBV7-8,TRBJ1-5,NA,CASQPVEGQPQHF,TGTGCCAGCCAACCGGTAGAGGGTCAGCCCCAGCATTTT
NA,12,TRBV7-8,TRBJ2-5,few,CASSLNQGTQYF,TGTGCCAGCAGCTTGAATCAAGGGACCCAGTACTTC
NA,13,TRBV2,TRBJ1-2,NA,CASSAPGAHGYTF,TGTGCCAGCAGTGCCCCGGGGGCACATGGCTACACCTTC
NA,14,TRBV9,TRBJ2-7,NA,CVSSQWDMSSEQYF,TGCGTCAGCAGCCAGTGGGACATGAGCTCCGAGCAGTACTTC
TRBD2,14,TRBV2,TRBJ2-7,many,CASSPSGGYYEQYF,TGTGCCAGCAGCCCTAGCGGGGGGTACTACGAGCAGTACTTC
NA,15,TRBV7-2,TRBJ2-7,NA,CASSLQAGVTYEQYF,TGTGCCAGCAGCTTACAGGCAGGGGTTACTTACGAGCAGTACTTC